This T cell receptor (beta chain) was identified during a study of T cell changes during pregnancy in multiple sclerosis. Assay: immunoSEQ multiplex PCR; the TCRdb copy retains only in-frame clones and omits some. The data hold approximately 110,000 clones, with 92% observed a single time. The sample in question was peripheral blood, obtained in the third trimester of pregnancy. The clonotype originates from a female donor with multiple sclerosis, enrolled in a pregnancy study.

CDR3 protein: CASSPSGYEQYF. CDR3 in DNA: TGCGCCAGCAGTCCCAGCGGCTACGAGCAGTACTTC. The rearrangement joins TRBV5-1 to TRBJ2-7; possibly TRBD2 for D (5 bases). Trimming removed 5 bases at V and 3 bases at J, with 9 bases between. CDR3 length equals 12 residues. Germline V gene sequence: CDR1 SGHRS, CDR2 YFSETQ.